This T cell receptor beta chain was retrieved from a study of T cell changes during pregnancy in multiple sclerosis. Repertoires were generated with immunoSEQ multiplex PCR, while TCRdb's copy carries only in-frame clones and drops some. The table lists approximately 120,000 clones, 95% to 98% of them singletons. Germline CDR1 and CDR2: SGHNT and YYREEE (reference sequence). The V end was cut by 4 bases, the J end by 0 bases, with 20 bases between. The CDR3 contains 18 residues. This chain connects TRBV5-4 to TRBJ2-1, with D tentatively TRBD2 (7 bases). The starting material was peripheral blood, obtained after pregnancy. The clonotype was recovered from a female donor with multiple sclerosis, enrolled in a pregnancy study. The DNA for the CDR3 is TGTGCCAGCAGCCCGGAAGTGGCGGGGGCTCTCTCCTACAATGAGCAGTTCTTC. Translation: CASSPEVAGALSYNEQFF. Full variable domain (outside the CDR3, taken from reference TRBV5-4 and TRBJ2-1): ETGVTQSPTHLIKTRGQQVTLRCSSQSGHNTVSWYQQALGQGPQFIFQYYREEENGRGNFPPRFSGLQFPNYSSELNVNALELDDSALYLCASSPEVAGALSYNEQFFGPGTRLTVL.